This is a list of T cell receptor beta chains from one sample in a study of T cell responses to AZD1222 COVID-19 vaccine. Sequenced by immunoSEQ multiplex PCR; TCRdb stores in-frame clones only, minus some. The sample has about 170,000 clones, roughly 87% seen once. Specimen: peripheral blood, collected 28 days after the second AZD1222 dose. Source of these receptors: an adult who received the AZD1222 COVID-19 vaccine. The CDR3 runs from the conserved cysteine through the conserved F or W. D genes are given only for firm matches. Size is stated for part of the rows, as once, few or many counts, or as a class when the clone is expanded.

abundance: -; v_gene: TRBV6-2/TRBV6-3; len: 14; d_gene: -; j_gene: TRBJ1-5; CDR3nt: TGTGCCAGCAGTTCCAGGACAGCCAATCAGCCCCAGCATTTT; CDR3aa: CASSSRTANQPQHF
abundance: -; v_gene: TRBV4-2; len: 14; d_gene: -; j_gene: TRBJ1-5; CDR3nt: TGTGCCAGCAGCCAAGATTTGGGGAACCAGCCCCAGCATTTT; CDR3aa: CASSQDLGNQPQHF
abundance: -; v_gene: TRBV5-1; len: 16; d_gene: -; j_gene: TRBJ2-5; CDR3nt: TGCGCCAGCAGCCCGGGGGTTTTGGACAGAGGAGAGACCCAGTACTTC; CDR3aa: CASSPGVLDRGETQYF
abundance: -; v_gene: TRBV7-9; len: 14; d_gene: -; j_gene: TRBJ2-2; CDR3nt: TGTGCCAGCAGCTTAGATGCAGGGCCCGGGGAGCTGTTTTTT; CDR3aa: CASSLDAGPGELFF
abundance: -; v_gene: TRBV27; len: 13; d_gene: TRBD1; j_gene: TRBJ2-7; CDR3nt: TGTGCCAGCAGTTGGACAGGGTACCACGAGCAGTACTTC; CDR3aa: CASSWTGYHEQYF
abundance: -; v_gene: TRBV11-2; len: 16; d_gene: TRBD1; j_gene: TRBJ2-5; CDR3nt: TGTGCCAACAGAAATTACGACAGGGGGCTCGGAGAGACCCAGTACTTC; CDR3aa: CANRNYDRGLGETQYF
abundance: -; v_gene: TRBV28; len: 12; d_gene: -; j_gene: TRBJ1-5; CDR3nt: TGTGCCAGCGTGACCTACCCGCAGCCCCAGCATTTT; CDR3aa: CASVTYPQPQHF
abundance: -; v_gene: TRBV15; len: 16; d_gene: -; j_gene: TRBJ2-7; CDR3nt: TGTGCCACCAGCAGGGATAAGGGACCCGGTTGGTACGAGCAGTACTTC; CDR3aa: CATSRDKGPGWYEQYF
abundance: -; v_gene: TRBV5-4; len: 13; d_gene: -; j_gene: TRBJ2-3; CDR3nt: TGTGCCAGCAGGTTTTATGGCACAGATACGCAGTATTTT; CDR3aa: CASRFYGTDTQYF
abundance: -; v_gene: TRBV6-5; len: 10; d_gene: -; j_gene: TRBJ2-4; CDR3nt: TGTGCCAGCAGGCTGGGAACTCTGTACTTC; CDR3aa: CASRLGTLYF
abundance: -; v_gene: TRBV7-2; len: 15; d_gene: TRBD1; j_gene: TRBJ1-2; CDR3nt: TGTGCCAGCAGCTTTAAACAGGGGGCTAGGTATGGCTACACCTTC; CDR3aa: CASSFKQGARYGYTF
abundance: -; v_gene: TRBV10-1; len: 14; d_gene: -; j_gene: TRBJ2-2; CDR3nt: TGCGCCAGCAGTGAGGCGGGGAACACCGGGGAGCTGTTTTTT; CDR3aa: CASSEAGNTGELFF
abundance: -; v_gene: TRBV7-2; len: 14; d_gene: -; j_gene: TRBJ1-4; CDR3nt: TGTGCCAGCAGCTTACAGGGGAGGAGTGAAAAACTGTTTTTT; CDR3aa: CASSLQGRSEKLFF
abundance: -; v_gene: TRBV7-8; len: 18; d_gene: TRBD1; j_gene: TRBJ1-1; CDR3nt: TGTGCCAGCAGCTTCTCTTTTATCGGGACAGGGGAATACACTGAAGCTTTCTTT; CDR3aa: CASSFSFIGTGEYTEAFF
abundance: -; v_gene: TRBV7-2; len: 12; d_gene: -; j_gene: TRBJ2-3; CDR3nt: TGTGCCAGCAGCCTACAGGGACATACGCAGTATTTT; CDR3aa: CASSLQGHTQYF
abundance: once; v_gene: TRBV27; len: 13; d_gene: -; j_gene: TRBJ1-4; CDR3nt: TGTGCCAGCAGTCCTAGACAGCCTGCGCAACTGTTTTTT; CDR3aa: CASSPRQPAQLFF
abundance: once; v_gene: TRBV19; len: 12; d_gene: TRBD1; j_gene: TRBJ2-7; CDR3nt: TGTGCCAGTAGCCCAGGGGGCGGGGAGCAGTACTTC; CDR3aa: CASSPGGGEQYF
abundance: -; v_gene: TRBV6-5; len: 14; d_gene: -; j_gene: TRBJ1-2; CDR3nt: TGTGCCAGCGGGGGGGGAGGGTTCAACTATGGCTACACCTTC; CDR3aa: CASGGGGFNYGYTF
abundance: -; v_gene: TRBV9; len: 11; d_gene: -; j_gene: TRBJ2-7; CDR3nt: TGTGCCATCGAAGATGTCTACGAGCAGTACTTC; CDR3aa: CAIEDVYEQYF
abundance: -; v_gene: TRBV7-7; len: 13; d_gene: -; j_gene: TRBJ2-1; CDR3nt: TGTGCCAGCAGCTTAGGGGTAAACAATGAGCAGTTCTTC; CDR3aa: CASSLGVNNEQFF
abundance: -; v_gene: TRBV2; len: 15; d_gene: -; j_gene: TRBJ1-6; CDR3nt: TGTGCCAGCAGGCTGGGAAGCTCCTATAATTCACCCCTCCACTTT; CDR3aa: CASRLGSSYNSPLHF
abundance: -; v_gene: TRBV7-8; len: 13; d_gene: -; j_gene: TRBJ1-1; CDR3nt: TGTGCCAGCAGCTTAATGTATCCAGATGAAGCTTTCTTT; CDR3aa: CASSLMYPDEAFF
abundance: once; v_gene: TRBV29-1; len: 14; d_gene: -; j_gene: TRBJ1-2; CDR3nt: TGCAGCGTTGCAATAGGAACCCCTCACTATGGCTACACCTTC; CDR3aa: CSVAIGTPHYGYTF
abundance: -; v_gene: TRBV7-6; len: 16; d_gene: TRBD2; j_gene: TRBJ2-3; CDR3nt: TGTGCCAGCAGCCTCTTAGCGGGGGGGCCCACAGATACGCAGTATTTT; CDR3aa: CASSLLAGGPTDTQYF
abundance: -; v_gene: TRBV19; len: 13; d_gene: TRBD1; j_gene: TRBJ1-2; CDR3nt: TGTGCCAGTAGTGCGACAGGGGGATATGGCTACACCTTC; CDR3aa: CASSATGGYGYTF
abundance: -; v_gene: TRBV6-6; len: 13; d_gene: -; j_gene: TRBJ2-1; CDR3nt: TGTGCCAGCAGTTACTCCCTGTACAATGAGCAGTTCTTC; CDR3aa: CASSYSLYNEQFF
abundance: once; v_gene: TRBV11-3; len: 16; d_gene: -; j_gene: TRBJ2-3; CDR3nt: TGTGCCAGCAGCTACAACGGCCACACGCCCCCCAATACGCAGTATTTT; CDR3aa: CASSYNGHTPPNTQYF
abundance: -; v_gene: TRBV9; len: 13; d_gene: TRBD1; j_gene: TRBJ1-6; CDR3nt: TGTGCCAGCAGCCCCGGACAGGGGTCACCCCTCCACTTT; CDR3aa: CASSPGQGSPLHF
abundance: -; v_gene: TRBV10-3; len: 19; d_gene: -; j_gene: TRBJ1-5; CDR3nt: TGTGCCATCAGTGAGTCGAGGAGGTGGGGTGGACTTAGCAATCAGCCCCAGCATTTT; CDR3aa: CAISESRRWGGLSNQPQHF
abundance: -; v_gene: TRBV5-1; len: 15; d_gene: -; j_gene: TRBJ1-1; CDR3nt: TGCGCCAGCAGCTTGTTCGGGGCCATGAACACTGAAGCTTTCTTT; CDR3aa: CASSLFGAMNTEAFF